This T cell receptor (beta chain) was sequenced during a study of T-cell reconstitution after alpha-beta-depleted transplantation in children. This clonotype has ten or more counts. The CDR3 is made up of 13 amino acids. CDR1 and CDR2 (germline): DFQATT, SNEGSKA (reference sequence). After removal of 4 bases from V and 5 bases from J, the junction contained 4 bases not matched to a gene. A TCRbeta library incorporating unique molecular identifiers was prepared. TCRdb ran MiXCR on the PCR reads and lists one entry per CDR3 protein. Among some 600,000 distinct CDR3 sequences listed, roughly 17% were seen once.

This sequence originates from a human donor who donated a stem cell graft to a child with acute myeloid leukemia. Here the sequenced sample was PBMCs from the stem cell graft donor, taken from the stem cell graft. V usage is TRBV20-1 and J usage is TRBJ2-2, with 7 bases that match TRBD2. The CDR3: CSAKRGGTGELFF. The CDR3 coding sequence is TGCAGTGCTAAGCGGGGCGGTACCGGGGAGCTGTTTTTT.